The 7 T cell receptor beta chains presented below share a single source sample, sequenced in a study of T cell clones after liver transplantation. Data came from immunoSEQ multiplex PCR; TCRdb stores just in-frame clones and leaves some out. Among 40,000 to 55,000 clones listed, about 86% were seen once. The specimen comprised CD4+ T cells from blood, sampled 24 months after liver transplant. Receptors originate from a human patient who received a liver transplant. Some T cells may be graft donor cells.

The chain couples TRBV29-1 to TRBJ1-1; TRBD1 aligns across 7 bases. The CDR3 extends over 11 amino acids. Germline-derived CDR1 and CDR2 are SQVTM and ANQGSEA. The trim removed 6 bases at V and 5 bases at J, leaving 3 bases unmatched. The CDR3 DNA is TGCAGCGTGCAGGGGGTGACTGAAGCTTTCTTT. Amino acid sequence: CSVQGVTEAFF.

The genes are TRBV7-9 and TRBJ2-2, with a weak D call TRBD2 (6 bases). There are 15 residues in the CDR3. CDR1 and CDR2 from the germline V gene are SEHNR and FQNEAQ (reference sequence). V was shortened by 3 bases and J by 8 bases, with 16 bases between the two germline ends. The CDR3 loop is CASSLGLAAPGELFF. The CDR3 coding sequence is TGTGCCAGCAGCTTGGGCTTAGCGGCCCCTGGGGAGCTGTTTTTT.

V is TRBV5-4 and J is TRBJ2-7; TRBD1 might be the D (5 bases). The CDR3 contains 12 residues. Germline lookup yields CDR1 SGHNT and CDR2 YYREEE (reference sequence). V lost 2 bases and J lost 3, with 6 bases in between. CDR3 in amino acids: CASSFQGYEQYF. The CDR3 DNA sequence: TGTGCCAGCAGCTTTCAGGGCTACGAGCAGTACTTC.

CDR3 nucleotide sequence: TGTGCCAGCTCATCTGGGTTCGGTAATGAAAAACTGTTTTTT. Translation: CASSSGFGNEKLFF. This chain joins TRBV18 and TRBJ1-4; no clear D gene. Per the germline V gene, CDR1 is KGHSH and CDR2 is LQKENI. V was pared by 5 bases and J by 4 bases, with 11 bases between. CDR3 size: 14 residues.

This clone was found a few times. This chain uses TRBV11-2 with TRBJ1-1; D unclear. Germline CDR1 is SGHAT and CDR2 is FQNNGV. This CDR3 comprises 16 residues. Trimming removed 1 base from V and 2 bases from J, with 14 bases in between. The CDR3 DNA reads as TGTGCCAGCAGCTTAGCCACCCGAAGCAGCAACACTGAAGCTTTCTTT. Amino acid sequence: CASSLATRSSNTEAFF.

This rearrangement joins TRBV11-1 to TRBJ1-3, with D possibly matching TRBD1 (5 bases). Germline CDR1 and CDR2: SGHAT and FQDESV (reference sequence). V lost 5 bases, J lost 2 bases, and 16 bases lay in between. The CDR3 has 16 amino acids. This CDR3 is CASSRAAGKAGNTIYF. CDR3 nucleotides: TGTGCCAGCAGCCGCGCCGCAGGGAAGGCTGGAAACACCATATATTTT.

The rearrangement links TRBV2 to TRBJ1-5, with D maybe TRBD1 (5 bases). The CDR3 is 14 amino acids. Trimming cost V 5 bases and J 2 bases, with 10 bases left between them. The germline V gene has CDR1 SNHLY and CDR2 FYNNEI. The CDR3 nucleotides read TGTGCCAGCAGTAACCGGGACGGCAATCAGCCCCAGCATTTT. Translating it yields CASSNRDGNQPQHF.